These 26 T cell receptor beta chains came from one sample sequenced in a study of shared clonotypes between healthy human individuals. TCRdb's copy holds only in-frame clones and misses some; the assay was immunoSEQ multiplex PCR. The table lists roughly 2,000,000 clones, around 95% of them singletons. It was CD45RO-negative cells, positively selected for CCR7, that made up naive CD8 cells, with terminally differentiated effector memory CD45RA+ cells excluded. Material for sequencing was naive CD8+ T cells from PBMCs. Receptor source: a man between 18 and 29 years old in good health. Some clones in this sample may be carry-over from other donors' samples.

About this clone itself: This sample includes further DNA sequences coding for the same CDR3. As DNA, the CDR3 is TGTGCCAGTTCTCCGGGGGGGGACACTGAAGCTTTCTTT. Translation gives CASSPGGDTEAFF. The chain links TRBV19 to TRBJ1-1; D is perhaps TRBD1 (5 bases). This CDR3 contains 13 residues. Germline values: CDR1 LNHDA, CDR2 SQIVND (reference sequence). The V gene lost 8 bases and the J gene lost 3 bases, with 13 bases spanning the gap.

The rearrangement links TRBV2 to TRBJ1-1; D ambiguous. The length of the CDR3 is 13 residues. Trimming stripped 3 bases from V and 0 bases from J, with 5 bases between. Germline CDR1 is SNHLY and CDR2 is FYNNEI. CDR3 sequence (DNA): TGTGCCAGCAGTGATTATCTGAACACTGAAGCTTTCTTT. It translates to CASSDYLNTEAFF.

The CDR3 here is CASSHRTNTEAFF. CDR3 nucleotide sequence: TGTGCCAGCAGCCATAGGACAAACACTGAAGCTTTCTTT. The chain has TRBV14 and TRBJ1-1; D is perhaps TRBD1 (5 bases). CDR1 is SGHDN and CDR2 is FVKESK in the germline V gene. Trimming took off 3 bases at V and 2 bases at J, with 7 bases between the two ends. The CDR3 length is 13 residues.

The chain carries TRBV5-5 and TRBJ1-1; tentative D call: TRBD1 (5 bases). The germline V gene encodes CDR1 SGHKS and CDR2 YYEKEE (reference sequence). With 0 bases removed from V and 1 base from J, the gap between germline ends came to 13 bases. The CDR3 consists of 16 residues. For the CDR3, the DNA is TGTGCCAGCAGCTTGGAAGAGACAGTCGCGAACACTGAAGCTTTCTTT. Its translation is CASSLEETVANTEAFF.

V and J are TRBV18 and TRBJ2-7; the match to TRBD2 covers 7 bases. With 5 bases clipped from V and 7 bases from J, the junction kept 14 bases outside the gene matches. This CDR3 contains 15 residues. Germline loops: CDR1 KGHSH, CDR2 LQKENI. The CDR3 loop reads CASSFEVGGPGEQYF. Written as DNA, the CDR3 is TGTGCCAGCTCATTCGAGGTGGGAGGGCCGGGTGAGCAGTACTTC.

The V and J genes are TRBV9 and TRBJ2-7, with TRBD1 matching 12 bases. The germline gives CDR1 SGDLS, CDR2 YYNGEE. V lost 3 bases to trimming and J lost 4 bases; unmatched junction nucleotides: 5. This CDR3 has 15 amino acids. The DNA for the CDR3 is TGTGCCAGCAGCGCCGGGACAGGGGGCTTATACGAGCAGTACTTC. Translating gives CASSAGTGGLYEQYF.

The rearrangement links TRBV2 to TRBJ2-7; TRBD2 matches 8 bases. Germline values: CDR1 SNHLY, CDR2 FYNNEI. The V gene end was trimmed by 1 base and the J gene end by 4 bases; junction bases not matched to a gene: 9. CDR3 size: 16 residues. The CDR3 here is CASSEGASGPDYEQYF. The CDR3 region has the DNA TGTGCCAGCAGTGAAGGGGCTAGCGGGCCCGATTACGAGCAGTACTTC.

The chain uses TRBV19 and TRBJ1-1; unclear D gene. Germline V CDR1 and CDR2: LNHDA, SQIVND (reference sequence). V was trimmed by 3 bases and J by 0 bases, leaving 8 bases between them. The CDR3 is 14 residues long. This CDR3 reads CASSINSMNTEAFF. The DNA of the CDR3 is TGTGCCAGTAGTATCAACAGCATGAACACTGAAGCTTTCTTT.

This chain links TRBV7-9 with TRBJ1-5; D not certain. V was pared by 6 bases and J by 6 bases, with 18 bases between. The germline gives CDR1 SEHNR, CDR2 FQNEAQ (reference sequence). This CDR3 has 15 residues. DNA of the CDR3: TGTGCCAGCAGTCCAGGTGGAAGTCTTTCTCAGCCCCAGCATTTT. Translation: CASSPGGSLSQPQHF. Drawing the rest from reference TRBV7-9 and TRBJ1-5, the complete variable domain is DTGVSQNPRHKITKRGQNVTFRCDPISEHNRLYWYRQTLGQGPEFLTYFQNEAQLEKSRLLSDRFSAERPKGSFSTLEIQRTEQGDSAMYLCASSPGGSLSQPQHFGDGTRLSIL.

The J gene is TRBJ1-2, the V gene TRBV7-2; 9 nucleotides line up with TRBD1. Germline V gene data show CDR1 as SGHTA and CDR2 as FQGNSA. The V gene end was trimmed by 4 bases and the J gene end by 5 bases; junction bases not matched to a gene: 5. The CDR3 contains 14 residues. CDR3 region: CASSWIGTGYGYTF. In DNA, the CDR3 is TGTGCCAGCAGCTGGATCGGGACAGGGTATGGCTACACCTTC.

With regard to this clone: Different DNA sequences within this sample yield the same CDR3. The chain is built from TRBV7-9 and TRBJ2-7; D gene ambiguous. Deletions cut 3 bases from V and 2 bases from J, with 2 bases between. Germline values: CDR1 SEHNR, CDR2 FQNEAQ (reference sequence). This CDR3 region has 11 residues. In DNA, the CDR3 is TGTGCCAGCAGCTTGACCTACGAGCAGTACTTC. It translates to CASSLTYEQYF.

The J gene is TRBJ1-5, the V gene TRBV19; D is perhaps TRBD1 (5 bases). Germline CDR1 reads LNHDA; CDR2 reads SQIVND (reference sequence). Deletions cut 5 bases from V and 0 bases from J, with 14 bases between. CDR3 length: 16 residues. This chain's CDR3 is CASSSNRDRSNQPQHF. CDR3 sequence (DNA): TGTGCCAGTAGTTCAAACCGGGACCGTAGCAATCAGCCCCAGCATTTT.

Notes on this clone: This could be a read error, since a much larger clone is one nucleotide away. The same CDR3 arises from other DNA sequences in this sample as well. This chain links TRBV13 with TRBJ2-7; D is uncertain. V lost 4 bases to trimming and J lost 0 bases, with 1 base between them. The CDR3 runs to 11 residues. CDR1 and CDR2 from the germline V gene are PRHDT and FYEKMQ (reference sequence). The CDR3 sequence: CASSSSYEQYF. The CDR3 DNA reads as TGTGCCAGCAGCTCCTCCTACGAGCAGTACTTC.

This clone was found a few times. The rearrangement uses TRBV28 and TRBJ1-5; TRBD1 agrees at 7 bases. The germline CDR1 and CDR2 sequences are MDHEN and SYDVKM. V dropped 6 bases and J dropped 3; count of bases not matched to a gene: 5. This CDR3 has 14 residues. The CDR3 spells CASRRQGFNQPQHF. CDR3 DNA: TGTGCCAGCAGGAGACAGGGTTTCAATCAGCCCCAGCATTTT. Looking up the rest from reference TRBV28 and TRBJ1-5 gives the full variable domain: DVKVTQSSRYLVKRTGEKVFLECVQDMDHENMFWYRQDPGLGLRLIYFSYDVKMKEKGDIPEGYSVSREKKERFSLILESASTNQTSMYLCASRRQGFNQPQHFGDGTRLSIL.

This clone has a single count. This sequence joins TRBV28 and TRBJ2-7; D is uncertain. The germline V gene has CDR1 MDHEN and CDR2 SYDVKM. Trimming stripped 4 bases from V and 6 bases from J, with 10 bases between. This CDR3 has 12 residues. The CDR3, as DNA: TGTGCCAGCAGTTCTCCGTTTCCCGAGCAGTACTTC. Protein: CASSSPFPEQYF. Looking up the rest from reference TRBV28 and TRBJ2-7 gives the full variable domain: DVKVTQSSRYLVKRTGEKVFLECVQDMDHENMFWYRQDPGLGLRLIYFSYDVKMKEKGDIPEGYSVSREKKERFSLILESASTNQTSMYLCASSSPFPEQYFGPGTRLTVT.

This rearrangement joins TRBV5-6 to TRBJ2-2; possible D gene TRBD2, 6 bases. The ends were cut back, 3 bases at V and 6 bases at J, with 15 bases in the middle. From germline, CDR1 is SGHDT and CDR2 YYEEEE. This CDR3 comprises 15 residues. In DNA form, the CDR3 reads TGTGCCAGCAGCTCGCGGAGGGGTAGGGCCGGGGAGCTGTTTTTT. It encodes CASSSRRGRAGELFF.

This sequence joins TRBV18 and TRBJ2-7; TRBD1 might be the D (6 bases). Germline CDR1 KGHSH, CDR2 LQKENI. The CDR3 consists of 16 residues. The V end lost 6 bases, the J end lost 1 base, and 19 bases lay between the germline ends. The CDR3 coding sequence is TGTGCCAGCTCCGAAACTTGGGGGACAAGGTCCTACGAGCAGTACTTC. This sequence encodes CASSETWGTRSYEQYF. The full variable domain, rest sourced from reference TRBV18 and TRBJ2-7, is NAGVMQNPRHLVRRRGQEARLRCSPMKGHSHVYWYRQLPEEGLKFMVYLQKENIIDESGMPKERFSAEFPKEGPSILRIQQVVRGDSAAYFCASSETWGTRSYEQYFGPGTRLTVT.

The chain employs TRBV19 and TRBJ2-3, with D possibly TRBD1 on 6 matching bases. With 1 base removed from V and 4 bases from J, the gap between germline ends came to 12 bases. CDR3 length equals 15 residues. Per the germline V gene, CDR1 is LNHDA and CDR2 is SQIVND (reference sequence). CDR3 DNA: TGTGCCAGTAGTATAGTTGTACAGGGACCAGATACGCAGTATTTT. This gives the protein CASSIVVQGPDTQYF.

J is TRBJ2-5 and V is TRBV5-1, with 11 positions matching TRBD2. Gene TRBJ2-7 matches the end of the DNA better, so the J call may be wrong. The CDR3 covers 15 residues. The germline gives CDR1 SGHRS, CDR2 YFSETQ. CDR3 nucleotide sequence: TGCGCCAGCAGCGCCACTAGCGGGAGTGTCTACGAGCAGTACTTC. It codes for CASSATSGSVYEQYF.

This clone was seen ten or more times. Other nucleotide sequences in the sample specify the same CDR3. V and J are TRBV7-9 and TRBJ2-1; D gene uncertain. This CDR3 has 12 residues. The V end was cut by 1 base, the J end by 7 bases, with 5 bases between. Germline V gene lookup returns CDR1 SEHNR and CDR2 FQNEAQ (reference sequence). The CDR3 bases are TGTGCCAGCAGCTTAGGCAGTAATGAGCAGTTCTTC. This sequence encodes CASSLGSNEQFF.

The CDR3 sequence: CASSVRASYNEQFF. The CDR3 bases are TGTGCCAGCAGCGTTAGAGCCTCCTACAATGAGCAGTTCTTC. The chain couples TRBV9 to TRBJ2-1; no clear D. This CDR3 spans 14 amino acids. CDR1 and CDR2 from the germline V gene are SGDLS and YYNGEE. V dropped 2 bases and J dropped 0 bases, with 6 bases sitting between them.

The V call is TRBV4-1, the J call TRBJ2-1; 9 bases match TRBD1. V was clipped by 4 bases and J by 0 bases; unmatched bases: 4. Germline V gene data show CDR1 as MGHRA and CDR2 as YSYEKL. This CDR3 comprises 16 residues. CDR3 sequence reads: CASSRKTGGSYNEQFF. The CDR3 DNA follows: TGCGCCAGCAGCCGAAAGACAGGGGGCTCCTACAATGAGCAGTTCTTC.

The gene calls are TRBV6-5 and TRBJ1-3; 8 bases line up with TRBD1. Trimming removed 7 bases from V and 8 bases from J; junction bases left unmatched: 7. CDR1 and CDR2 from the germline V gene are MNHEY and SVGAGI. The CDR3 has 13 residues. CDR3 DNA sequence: TGTGCCAGCACGACAGGGGAGGAGGACACCATATATTTT. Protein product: CASTTGEEDTIYF.

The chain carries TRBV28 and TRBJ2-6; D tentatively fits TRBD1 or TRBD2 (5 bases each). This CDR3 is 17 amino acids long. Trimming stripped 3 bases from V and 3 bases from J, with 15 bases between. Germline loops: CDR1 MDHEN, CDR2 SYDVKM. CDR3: CASSFFGIGGGANVLTF. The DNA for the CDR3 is TGTGCCAGCAGTTTTTTTGGGATTGGGGGTGGGGCCAACGTCCTGACTTTC. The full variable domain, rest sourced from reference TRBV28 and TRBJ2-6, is DVKVTQSSRYLVKRTGEKVFLECVQDMDHENMFWYRQDPGLGLRLIYFSYDVKMKEKGDIPEGYSVSREKKERFSLILESASTNQTSMYLCASSFFGIGGGANVLTFGAGSRLTVL.

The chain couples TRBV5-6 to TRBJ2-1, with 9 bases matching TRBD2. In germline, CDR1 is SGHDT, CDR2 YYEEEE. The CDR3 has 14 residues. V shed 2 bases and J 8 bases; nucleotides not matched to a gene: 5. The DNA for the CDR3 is TGTGCCAGCAGCTTCGCTAGCGGGAACTATGAGCAGTTCTTC. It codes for CASSFASGNYEQFF.

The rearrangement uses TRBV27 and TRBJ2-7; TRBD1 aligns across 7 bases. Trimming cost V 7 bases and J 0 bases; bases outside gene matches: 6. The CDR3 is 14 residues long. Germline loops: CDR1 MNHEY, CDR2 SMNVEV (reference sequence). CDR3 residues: CASKFRGSSYEQYF. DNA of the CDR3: TGTGCCAGCAAGTTCAGGGGGAGCTCCTACGAGCAGTACTTC.